The 3 T cell receptor beta chains listed next were all sequenced from one sample in a study of Ad26.COV2.S vaccination and SARS-CoV-2 variants. The table came from immunoSEQ multiplex PCR; TCRdb's copy has only in-frame clones and leaves some out. This sample carries 510,000 or so clones, approximately 88% of them seen once, and the ten largest clones take 10% to 15%. Treatment defined: some 19 received Ad26.COV2.S at low or high dose, single or two shots; about 5 received placebo; per-sample allocation not given. The investigators took samples on day 63 after the first vaccine or placebo injection. This specimen consisted of peripheral blood, obtained in a trial of Ad26.COV2.S vaccine versus placebo. Receptor source: a person between 18 and 65 years old who received the Ad26.COV2.S COVID-19 vaccine or a placebo.

The rearrangement links TRBV25-1 to TRBJ1-1, with D unclear. Germline V lookup: CDR1 MGHDK, CDR2 SYGVNS. Trimming removed 4 bases from V and 8 bases from J, with 11 bases in between. The CDR3 extends over 12 amino acids. The CDR3 loop is CASSVDGAEAFF. CDR3 bases: TGTGCCAGCAGTGTTGACGGCGCAGAAGCTTTCTTT.

This chain links TRBV7-2 with TRBJ2-2; no clear D gene. V lost 6 bases, J lost 6 bases, and 11 bases lay in between. The CDR3 totals 13 residues. Germline V gene data show CDR1 as SGHTA and CDR2 as FQGNSA. CDR3 nucleotides: TGTGCCAGCAGTATCAATCCGTCCGGGGAGCTGTTTTTT. It is translated as CASSINPSGELFF. Full variable domain (missing parts from reference TRBV7-2 and TRBJ2-2): GAGVSQSPSNKVTEKGKDVELRCDPISGHTALYWYRQSLGQGLEFLIYFQGNSAPDKSGLPSDRFSAERTGGSVSTLTIQRTQQEDSAVYLCASSINPSGELFFGEGSRLTVL.

The V gene is TRBV5-8, the J gene TRBJ2-7, with D perhaps assigned TRBD1 or TRBD2 (6 bases each). Trimming left V 1 base short and J 1 base short, with 9 bases between. Germline V gene data show CDR1 as SGHTS and CDR2 as YDEGEE. This CDR3 has 14 residues. CDR3 bases: TGTGCCAGCAGCTTGACAGGGAGGTCCTACGAGCAGTACTTC. This encodes CASSLTGRSYEQYF.